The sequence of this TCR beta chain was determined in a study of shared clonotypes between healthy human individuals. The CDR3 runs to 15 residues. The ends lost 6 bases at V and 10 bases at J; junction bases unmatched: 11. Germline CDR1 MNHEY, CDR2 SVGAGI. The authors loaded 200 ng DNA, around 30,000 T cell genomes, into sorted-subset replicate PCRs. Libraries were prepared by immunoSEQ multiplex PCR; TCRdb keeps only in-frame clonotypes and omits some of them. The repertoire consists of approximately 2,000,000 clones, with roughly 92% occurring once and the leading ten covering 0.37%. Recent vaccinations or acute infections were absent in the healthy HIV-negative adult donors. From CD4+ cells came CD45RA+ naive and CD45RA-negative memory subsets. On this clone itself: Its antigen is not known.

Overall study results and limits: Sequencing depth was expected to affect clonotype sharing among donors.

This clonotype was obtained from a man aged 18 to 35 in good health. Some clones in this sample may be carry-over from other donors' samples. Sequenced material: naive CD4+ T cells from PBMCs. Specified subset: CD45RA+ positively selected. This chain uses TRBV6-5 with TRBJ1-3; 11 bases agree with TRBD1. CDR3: CASRRRPGQGGTIYF. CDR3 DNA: TGTGCCAGCAGGCGGAGACCGGGACAGGGGGGGACCATATATTTT.